A selection of T cell receptor beta chains follows, all from one sample in a study of T cell repertoires in cytomegalovirus infection. Their antigens remain unidentified. TCRdb re-derived calls from the reads in MiXCR, one entry per CDR3 protein. The sample includes approximately 120,000 distinct CDR3 sequences, around 31% of them seen just once. Sequencing was performed on CD8+ T cells from cultured PBMCs, taken from culture after CMV antigen stimulation. Every receptor here comes from a human donor in good health (CMV status not recorded). Some clones in this sample may be carry-over from other donors' samples. The CDR3 runs from the conserved cysteine through the conserved F or W. D genes are given only for firm matches. The listing skips clone size in some rows; elsewhere it reads once, few, many or a size class.

V gene	D gene	J gene	clone size	CDR3 protein	CDR3 DNA
TRBV29-1	-	TRBJ1-2	few	CSVEGIDYGYTF	TGCAGCGTTGAAGGGATCGACTATGGCTACACCTTC
TRBV5-1	TRBD2	TRBJ2-1	few	CASSLEAGGASSYNEQFF	TGCGCCAGCAGCTTGGAAGCCGGGGGGGCGAGCTCCTACAATGAGCAGTTCTTC
TRBV19	-	TRBJ2-7	few	CASRFPGHEQYF	TGTGCCAGTAGGTTCCCAGGTCACGAGCAGTACTTC
TRBV13	TRBD1	TRBJ1-1	-	CASSLEGQLNTEAFF	TGTGCCAGCAGCTTAGAGGGACAGCTGAACACTGAAGCTTTCTTT
TRBV11-2	-	TRBJ2-5	-	CASSLDPGSLNWDF	TGTGCCAGCAGCTTAGACCCGGGTAGCCTAAACTGGGACTTC
TRBV4-1	-	TRBJ1-1	once	CASSQTGWEAFF	TGCGCCAGCAGCCAAACAGGGTGGGAAGCTTTCTTT
TRBV27	-	TRBJ1-5	many	CASSLMGGNQPQHF	TGTGCCAGCAGTTTAATGGGGGGCAATCAGCCCCAGCATTTT
TRBV19	-	TRBJ1-1	many	CASSLGGLATEAFF	TGTGCCAGTAGTTTAGGGGGTCTGGCGACTGAAGCTTTCTTT
TRBV6-1	-	TRBJ2-4	-	CASITPGPEGNIQYF	TGTGCCAGCATTACTCCGGGCCCGGAGGGGAACATTCAGTACTTC
TRBV12-3/TRBV12-4	-	TRBJ2-7	few	CASSLRPRYEQYF	TGTGCCAGCAGTTTAAGACCTCGCTACGAGCAGTACTTC
TRBV27	-	TRBJ1-6	-	CASSPRGGSLLHF	TGTGCCAGCAGTCCCCGAGGGGGGTCACTCCTCCACTTT